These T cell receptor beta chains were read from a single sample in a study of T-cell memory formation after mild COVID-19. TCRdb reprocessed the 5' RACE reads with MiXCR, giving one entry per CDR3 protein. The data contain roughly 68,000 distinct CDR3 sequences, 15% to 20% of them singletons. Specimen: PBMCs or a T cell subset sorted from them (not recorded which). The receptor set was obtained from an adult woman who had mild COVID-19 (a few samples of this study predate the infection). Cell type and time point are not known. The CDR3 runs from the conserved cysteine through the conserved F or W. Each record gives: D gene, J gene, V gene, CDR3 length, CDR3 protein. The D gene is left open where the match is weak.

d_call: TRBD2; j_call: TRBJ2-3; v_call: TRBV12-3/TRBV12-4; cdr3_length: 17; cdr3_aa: CASSTPGLAGVRDTQYF
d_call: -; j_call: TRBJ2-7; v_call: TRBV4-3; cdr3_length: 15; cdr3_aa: CASSQDRQGTYEQYF
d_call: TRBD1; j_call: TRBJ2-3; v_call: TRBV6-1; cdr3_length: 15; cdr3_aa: CARMPDRVLTDTQYF
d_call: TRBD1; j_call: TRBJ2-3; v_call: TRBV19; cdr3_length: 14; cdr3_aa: CASSIEGGPDTQYF
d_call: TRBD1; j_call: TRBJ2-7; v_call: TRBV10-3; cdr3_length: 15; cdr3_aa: CAISEPGQGPYEQYF
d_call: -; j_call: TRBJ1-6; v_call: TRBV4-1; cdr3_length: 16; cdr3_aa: CASSQGPGFSNSPLHF
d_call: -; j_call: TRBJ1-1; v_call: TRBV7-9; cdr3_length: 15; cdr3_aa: CASSVPGGGRTEAFF
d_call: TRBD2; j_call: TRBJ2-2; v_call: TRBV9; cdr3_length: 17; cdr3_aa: CASSVHREGLNTGELFF
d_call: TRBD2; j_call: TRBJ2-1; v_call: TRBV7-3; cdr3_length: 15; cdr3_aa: CASSPFSGGPFEQFF
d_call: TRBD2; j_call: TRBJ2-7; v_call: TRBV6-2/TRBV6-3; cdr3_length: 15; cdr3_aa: CASSWTSGITYEQYF
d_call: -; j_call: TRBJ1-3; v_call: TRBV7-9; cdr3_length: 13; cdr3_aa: CASSSTIRNTIYF
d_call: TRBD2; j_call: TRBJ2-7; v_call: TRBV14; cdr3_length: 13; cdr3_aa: CASSLGTNHEQYF
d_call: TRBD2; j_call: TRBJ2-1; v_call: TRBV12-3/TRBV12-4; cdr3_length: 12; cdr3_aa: CASTPGGLVQFF
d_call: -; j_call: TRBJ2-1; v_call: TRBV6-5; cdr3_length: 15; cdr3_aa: CASSYSRGVNNEQFF
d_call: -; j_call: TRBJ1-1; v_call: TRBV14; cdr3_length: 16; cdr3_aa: CASSQDGIGENTEAFF
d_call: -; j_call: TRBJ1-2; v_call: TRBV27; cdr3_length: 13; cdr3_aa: CASRPRGGYGYTF
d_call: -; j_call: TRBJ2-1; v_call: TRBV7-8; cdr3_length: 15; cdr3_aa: CASTKDGSSYNEQFF
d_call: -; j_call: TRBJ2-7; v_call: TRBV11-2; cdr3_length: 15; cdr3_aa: CASSLAGYLSYEQYF
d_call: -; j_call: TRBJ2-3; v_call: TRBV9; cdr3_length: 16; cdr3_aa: CASSVDPPGGTDTQYF
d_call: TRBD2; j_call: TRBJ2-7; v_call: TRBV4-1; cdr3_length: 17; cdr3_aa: CASSQRLAGGQLYEQYF
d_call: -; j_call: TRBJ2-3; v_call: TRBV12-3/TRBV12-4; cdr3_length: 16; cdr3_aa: CASSLRGDTRTDTQYF
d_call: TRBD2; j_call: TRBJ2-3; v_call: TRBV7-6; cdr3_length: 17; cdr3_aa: CASSPRFTSGRPDTQYF
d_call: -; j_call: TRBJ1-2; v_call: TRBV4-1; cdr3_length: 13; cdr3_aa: CASSQGTGDGYTF
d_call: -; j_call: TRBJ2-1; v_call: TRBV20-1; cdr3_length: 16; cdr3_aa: CSARDPDTRSYNEQFF
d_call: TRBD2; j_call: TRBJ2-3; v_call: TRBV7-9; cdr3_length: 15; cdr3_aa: CASSFPTSGFDTQYF
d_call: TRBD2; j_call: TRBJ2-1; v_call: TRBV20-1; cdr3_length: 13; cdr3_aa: CSAGRAGVNEQFF
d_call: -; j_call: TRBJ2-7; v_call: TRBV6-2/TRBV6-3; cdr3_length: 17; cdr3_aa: CASSYIRVAVHSYEQYF
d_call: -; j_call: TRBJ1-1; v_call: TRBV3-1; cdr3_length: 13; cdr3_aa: CASSQDLWTEAFF
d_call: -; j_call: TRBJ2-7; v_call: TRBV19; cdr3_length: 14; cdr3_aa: CASSMGGGPYEQYF
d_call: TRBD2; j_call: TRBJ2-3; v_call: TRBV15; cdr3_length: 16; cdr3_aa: CATSGGLAGRTDTQYF
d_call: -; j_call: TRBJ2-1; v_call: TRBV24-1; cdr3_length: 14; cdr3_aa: CATRGNGVYNEQFF
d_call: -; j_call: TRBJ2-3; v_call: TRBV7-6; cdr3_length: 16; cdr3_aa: CASSLSQGMASDTQYF
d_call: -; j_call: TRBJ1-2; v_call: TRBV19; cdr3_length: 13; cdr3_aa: CASSARGLDGYTF
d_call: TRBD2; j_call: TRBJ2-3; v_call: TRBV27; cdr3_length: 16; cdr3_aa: CASRDGSGGGTDTQYF
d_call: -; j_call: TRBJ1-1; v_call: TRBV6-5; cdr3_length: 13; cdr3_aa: CASSKGWNTEAFF
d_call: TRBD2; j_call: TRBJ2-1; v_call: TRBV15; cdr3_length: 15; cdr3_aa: CATSRDVAGDNEQFF
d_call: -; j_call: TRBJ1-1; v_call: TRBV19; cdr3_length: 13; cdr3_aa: CASSLFGGTEAFF
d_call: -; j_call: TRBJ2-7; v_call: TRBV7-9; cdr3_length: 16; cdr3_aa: CASSGNTAVPPYEQYF
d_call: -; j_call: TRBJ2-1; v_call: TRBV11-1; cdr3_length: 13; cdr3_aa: CASSSTVNNEQFF
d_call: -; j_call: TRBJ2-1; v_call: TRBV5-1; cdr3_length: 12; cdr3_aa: CASSLDRVEQFF
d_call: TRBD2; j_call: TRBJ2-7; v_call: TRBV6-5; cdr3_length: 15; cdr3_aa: CASSPEWRETYEQYF
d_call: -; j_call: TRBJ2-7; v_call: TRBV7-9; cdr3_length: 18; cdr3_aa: CASSLVMATGTPIYEQYF
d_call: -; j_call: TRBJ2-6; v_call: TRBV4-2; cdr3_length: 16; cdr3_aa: CASSQDRVFGANVLTF
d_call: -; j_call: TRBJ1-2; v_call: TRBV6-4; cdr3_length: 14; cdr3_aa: CASSEGQEGYGYTF
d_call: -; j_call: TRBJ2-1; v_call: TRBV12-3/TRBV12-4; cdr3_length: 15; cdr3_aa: CASSPDRSSYNEQFF
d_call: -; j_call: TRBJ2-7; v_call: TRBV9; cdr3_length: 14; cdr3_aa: CASSVEGSSYEQYF
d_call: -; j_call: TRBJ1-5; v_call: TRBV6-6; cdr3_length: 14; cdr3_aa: CASSLPGTNQPQHF
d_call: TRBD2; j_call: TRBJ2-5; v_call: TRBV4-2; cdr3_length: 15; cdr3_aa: CASSQGTSGQETQYF
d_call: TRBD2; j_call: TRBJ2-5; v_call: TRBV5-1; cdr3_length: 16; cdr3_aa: CASSLGLAGLQETQYF
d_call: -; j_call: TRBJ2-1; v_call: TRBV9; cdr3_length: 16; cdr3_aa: CASSVAWESSYNEQFF
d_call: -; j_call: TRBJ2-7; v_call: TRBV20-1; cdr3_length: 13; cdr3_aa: CSARGGTPYEQYF
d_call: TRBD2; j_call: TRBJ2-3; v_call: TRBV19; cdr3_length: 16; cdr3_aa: CASNPTETSGVDTQYF
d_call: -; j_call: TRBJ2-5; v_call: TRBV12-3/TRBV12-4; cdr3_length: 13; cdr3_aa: CASSLEGFETQYF
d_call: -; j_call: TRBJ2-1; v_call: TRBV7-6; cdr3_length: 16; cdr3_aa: CASSFWSPGGYNEQFF
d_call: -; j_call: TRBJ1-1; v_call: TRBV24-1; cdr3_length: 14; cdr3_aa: CATSDFSGGTEAFF
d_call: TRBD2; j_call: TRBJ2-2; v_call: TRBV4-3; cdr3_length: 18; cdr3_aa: CASSQGVSLAGNTGELFF
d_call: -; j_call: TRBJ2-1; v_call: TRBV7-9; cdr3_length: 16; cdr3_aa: CASSSPVGGSYNEQFF
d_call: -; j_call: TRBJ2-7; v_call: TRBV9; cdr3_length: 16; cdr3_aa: CASSPPDREGSYEQYF
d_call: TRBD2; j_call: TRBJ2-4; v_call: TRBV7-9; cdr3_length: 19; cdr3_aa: CASSLAGTSGSVAKNIQYF
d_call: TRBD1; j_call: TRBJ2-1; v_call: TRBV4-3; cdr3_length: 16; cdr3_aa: CASSQEEAANRGSQFF